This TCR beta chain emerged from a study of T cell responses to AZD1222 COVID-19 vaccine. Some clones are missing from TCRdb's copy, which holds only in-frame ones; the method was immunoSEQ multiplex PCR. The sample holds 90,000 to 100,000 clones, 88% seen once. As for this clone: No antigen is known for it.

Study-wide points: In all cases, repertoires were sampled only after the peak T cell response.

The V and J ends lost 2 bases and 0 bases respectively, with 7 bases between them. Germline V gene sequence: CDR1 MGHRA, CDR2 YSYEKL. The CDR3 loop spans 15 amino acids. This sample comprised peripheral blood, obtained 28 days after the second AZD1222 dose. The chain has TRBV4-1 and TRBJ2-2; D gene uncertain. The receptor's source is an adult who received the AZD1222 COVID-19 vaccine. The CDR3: CASSQRNANTGELFF. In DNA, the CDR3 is TGCGCCAGCAGCCAACGTAACGCGAACACCGGGGAGCTGTTTTTT.